This TCR beta chain was retrieved from a study of identical twins. Whole-study findings and limits: Analyses of zero insertions could, in part, be confounded by invariant MAIT and iNKT cells. Model-predicted out-of-frame TCR alpha sharing fell below observed values in monozygotic twins.

With regard to this clonotype: Its specificity is not known.

This CDR3 contains 11 residues. Per germline, CDR1 LGHDT and CDR2 YNNKEL (reference sequence). V gave up 8 bases and J gave up 7 bases, with 8 bases separating them. Through template switching, a universal primer site was introduced, and the cDNA contained unique molecular identifiers. TCRdb re-analysed the 5' RACE reads in MiXCR, keeping a single row per CDR3 protein. Of 1.5 million to 2 million distinct CDR3 sequences in the sample, less than 40% were seen once. Healthy Caucasians provided all donations. The sequence was collected from a newborn girl in good health. The chain employs TRBV3-1 and TRBJ2-2; a possible D gene is TRBD1 (5 bases). The sequenced material came from cord blood. CDR3 nucleotides: TGTGCCAGCCGACAGAGCGGGGAGCTGTTTTTT. The encoded protein is CASRQSGELFF. Together with reference TRBV3-1 and TRBJ2-2, the CDR3 gives the full variable domain: DTAVSQTPKYLVTQMGNDKSIKCEQNLGHDTMYWYKQDSKKFLKIMFSYNNKELIINETVPNRFSPKSPDKAHLNLHINSLELGDSAVYFCASRQSGELFFGEGSRLTVL.